The 3 T cell receptor beta chains below were found in one sample sequenced in a study of cytomegalovirus exposure and HLA in healthy donors. PCR used 60 Vbeta primers and 13 Jbeta primers. Method: immunoSEQ multiplex PCR; TCRdb's copy keeps in-frame clones and lacks some. The sample lists approximately 120,000 clones; about four fifths were seen once. Sequencing was performed on PBMCs. These receptors were collected from a woman between 25 and 40 years old in good health and CMV-seronegative.

Turning to this clone: The junction departs from germline at one end; a sequencing error may be responsible. The V call is TRBV7-7, the J call TRBJ1-3; D unresolved. Germline V gene lookup returns CDR1 SSHAT and CDR2 FNYEAQ (reference sequence). The CDR3 spans 15 residues. Written as DNA, the CDR3 is TGTGCTAGCAGCTTAGCGAGGCCATCTGGAAACACCATATATTTT. Amino acids: CASSLARPSGNTIYF.

The chain combines TRBV5-1 with TRBJ2-7; weak D call: TRBD1 (6 bases). This CDR3 region has 14 residues. Germline CDR1 is SGHRS and CDR2 is YFSETQ. Trimming removed 3 bases at V and 3 bases at J, with 13 bases between. The CDR3, as DNA: TGCGCCAGCAGCTCACCGGGACAACACTACGAGCAGTACTTC. Translating gives CASSSPGQHYEQYF.

The CDR3 protein is CASSVASGLTDTQYF. The CDR3 coding sequence is TGTGCCAGCAGCGTAGCTAGCGGCCTCACAGATACGCAGTATTTT. This chain joins TRBV9 and TRBJ2-3, with 7 bases lining up with TRBD2. The germline CDR1 and CDR2 sequences are SGDLS and YYNGEE. This CDR3 spans 15 amino acids. V lost 0 bases, J lost 2 bases, and 3 bases stayed unmatched.